This T cell receptor beta chain was documented in a study of OX40 agonist ivuxolimab in advanced cancers. Sequencing was performed with immunoSEQ multiplex PCR; in TCRdb, only in-frame clones are kept and a portion is missing. The repertoire holds some 40,000 clones, with approximately 90% as singletons. The origin of this receptor is an adult with an advanced solid tumor such as melanoma, head and neck, liver or kidney cancer. Sequencing was performed on CD4+ or CD8+ T cells sorted from blood, taken in a trial of the OX40 agonist ivuxolimab.

CDR3 nucleotides: TGTGCCAGCAGCGCGGGACTAGCGGGCTACGAGCAGTACTTC. Its protein is CASSAGLAGYEQYF. V is TRBV9 and J is TRBJ2-7; 12 bases fit TRBD2. Germline assignment: CDR1 SGDLS and CDR2 YYNGEE. Unmatched junction bases numbered 1, after V lost 3 bases and J lost 3 bases. This CDR3 contains 14 residues.